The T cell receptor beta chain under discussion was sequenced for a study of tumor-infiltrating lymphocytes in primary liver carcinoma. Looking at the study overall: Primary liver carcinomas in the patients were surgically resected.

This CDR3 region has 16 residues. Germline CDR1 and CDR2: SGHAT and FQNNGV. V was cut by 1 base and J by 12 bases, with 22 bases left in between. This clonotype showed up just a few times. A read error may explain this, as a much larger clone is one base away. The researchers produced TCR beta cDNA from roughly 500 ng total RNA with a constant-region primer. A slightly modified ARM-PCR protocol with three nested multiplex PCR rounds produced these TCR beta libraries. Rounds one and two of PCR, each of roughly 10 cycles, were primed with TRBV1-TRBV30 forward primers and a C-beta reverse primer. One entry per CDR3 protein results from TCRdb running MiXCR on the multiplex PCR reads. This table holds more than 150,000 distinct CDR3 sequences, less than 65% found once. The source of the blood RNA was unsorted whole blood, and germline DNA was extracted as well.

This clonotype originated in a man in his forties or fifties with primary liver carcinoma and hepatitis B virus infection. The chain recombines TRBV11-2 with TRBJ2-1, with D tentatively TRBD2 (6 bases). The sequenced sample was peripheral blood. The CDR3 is CASSLVTTPGVGGQFF. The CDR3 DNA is TGTGCCAGCAGCTTAGTTACGACTCCGGGGGTGGGTGGGCAGTTCTTC.